The clone carrying this TCR beta chain was counted only a few times. What it binds is not known. The CDR3 extends over 12 amino acids. V dropped 4 bases and J dropped 9 bases, with 7 bases sitting between them. In germline, CDR1 is SGHTA, CDR2 FQGNSA. The record originates from a study of T cells in Graves' hyperthyroidism and ophthalmopathy. Study outcomes and limitations: Blood also held most thyroid clonotypes expanded beyond 0.001.

RNA transcripts served as the template for amplifying TCR beta CDR3 regions. Primed by the HTBI set, a first-round RT-PCR was run on the TCR CDR3. From the multiplex PCR reads, TCRdb called clonotypes with MiXCR, one entry per CDR3 protein. The table includes 650,000 to 850,000 distinct CDR3 sequences, over 15% detected once. Used for diagnoses were clinical symptoms, serum thyroxine and TRAb, thyroid ultrasound and orbital computed tomography. Any symptoms of ophthalmopathy came after the first hyperthyroidism diagnosis, from which the blood sample dates. The TCR sequence derives from a woman between 50 and 59 years old with Graves' hyperthyroidism that later progressed to Graves' ophthalmopathy. Source material: blood. The chain recombines TRBV7-2 with TRBJ1-6; D not resolved. CDR3 DNA: TGTGCCAGCAGCTACAGAAGTTCACCCCTCCACTTT. The encoded protein is CASSYRSSPLHF. The full variable domain, with the rest looked up from reference TRBV7-2 and TRBJ1-6, is GAGVSQSPSNKVTEKGKDVELRCDPISGHTALYWYRQSLGQGLEFLIYFQGNSAPDKSGLPSDRFSAERTGGSVSTLTIQRTQQEDSAVYLCASSYRSSPLHFGNGTRLTVT.